Listed here are 2 T cell receptor beta chains from one sample, sequenced in a study of CD8+ T cells in alopecia areata. cDNA serving as the sequencing template came from extracted, reverse transcribed RNA. Using immunoSEQ multiplex PCR, the repertoire was profiled, and TCRdb retains in-frame clones only, with some absent. This table holds 130,000 to 150,000 clones, 40% to 55% found once. Specimen: CD4+ T cells sorted from blood, collected at week 0. The receptors shown here come from a human donor with alopecia areata.

The chain couples TRBV6-5 to TRBJ1-1; possibly TRBD1 for D (6 bases). Between the trimmed V and J ends, which lost 3 bases and 1 base, there was a span of 12 bases. The germline gives CDR1 MNHEY, CDR2 SVGAGI. There are 15 residues in the CDR3. CDR3 DNA sequence: TGTGCCAGCAGTTATAAGACAGGTCGGAACACTGAAGCTTTCTTT. Translated: CASSYKTGRNTEAFF.

This clone was seen more than once but under ten times. The V gene is TRBV7-8, the J gene TRBJ1-1; 8 bases map to TRBD1. Germline lookup yields CDR1 SGHVS and CDR2 FQNEAQ. The CDR3 has 14 residues. The V segment lost 5 bases and the J segment 6 bases; nucleotides outside the gene matches: 8. The CDR3 spells CASSSQTGAPEAFF. Written as DNA, the CDR3 is TGTGCCAGCAGCAGCCAGACAGGGGCTCCTGAAGCTTTCTTT.